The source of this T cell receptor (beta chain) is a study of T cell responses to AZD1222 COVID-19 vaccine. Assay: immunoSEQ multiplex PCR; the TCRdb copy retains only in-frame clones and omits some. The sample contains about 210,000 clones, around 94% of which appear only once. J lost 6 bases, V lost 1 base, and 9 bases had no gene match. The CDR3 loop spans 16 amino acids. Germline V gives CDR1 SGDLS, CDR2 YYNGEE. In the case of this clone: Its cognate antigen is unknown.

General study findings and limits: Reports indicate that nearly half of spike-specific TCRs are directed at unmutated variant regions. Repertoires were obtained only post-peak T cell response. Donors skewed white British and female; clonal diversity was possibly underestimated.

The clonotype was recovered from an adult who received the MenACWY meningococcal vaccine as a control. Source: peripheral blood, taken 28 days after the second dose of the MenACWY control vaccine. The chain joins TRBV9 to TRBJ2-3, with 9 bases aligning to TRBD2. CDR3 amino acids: CASSVRREGAWDTQYF. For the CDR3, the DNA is TGTGCCAGCAGCGTACGGCGGGAGGGCGCGTGGGATACGCAGTATTTT.